The 10 T cell receptor beta chains listed next were all sequenced from one sample in a study of T cell changes during pregnancy in multiple sclerosis. Only in-frame clones appear in the TCRdb table, and some are missing; sequencing was by immunoSEQ multiplex PCR. The table has more than 25,000 clones, approximately 90% seen once. This specimen consisted of CD8+ T cells from peripheral blood mononuclear cells, obtained after pregnancy. The receptors originated from a female donor with multiple sclerosis, enrolled in a pregnancy study.

This chain uses TRBV27 with TRBJ2-2, with unresolved D. Germline values: CDR1 MNHEY, CDR2 SMNVEV (reference sequence). CDR3 size: 12 residues. V was pared by 3 bases and J by 6 bases, with 5 bases between. CDR3 sequence: CASSLPAGELFF. CDR3 nucleotide sequence: TGTGCCAGCAGTTTGCCAGCCGGGGAGCTGTTTTTT.

This clone was counted a single time. The V gene is TRBV12-1, the J gene TRBJ2-7; TRBD1 is the table's D call, not checked against the DNA. TRBV12-1 is assigned pseudogene status. The CDR3 length is 17 residues. The DNA of the CDR3 is TGTGCCAGCAGCTTTGCGCAATTGGATACAGGAACTTACGAGCAGTACTTC. This gives the protein CASSFAQLDTGTYEQYF.

This chain links TRBV6-5 with TRBJ2-1, with D possibly being TRBD1 (5 bases). This CDR3 has 14 residues. V was shortened by 0 bases and J by 6 bases, with 9 bases between the two germline ends. Per germline, CDR1 MNHEY and CDR2 SVGAGI. CDR3 amino acids: CASSYSPGLNEQFF. CDR3 nucleotide sequence: TGTGCCAGCAGTTACTCCCCAGGGCTCAATGAGCAGTTCTTC.

The CDR3 is CAISESPGRYDYEQYF. CDR3 in DNA: TGTGCCATCAGTGAGTCTCCCGGCAGGTACGACTACGAGCAGTACTTC. This chain links TRBV10-3 with TRBJ2-7, with D unresolved. This CDR3 spans 16 amino acids. The V gene lost 0 bases and the J gene lost 3 bases, with 15 bases spanning the gap. Germline V CDR1 and CDR2: ENHRY, SYGVKD.

A word on this clone: The same CDR3 arises from other DNA sequences in this sample as well. The rearrangement uses TRBV5-1 and TRBJ2-7; D unclear. The germline V and J ends were trimmed by 4 bases and 4 bases, with 6 bases remaining between them. The germline CDR1 and CDR2 sequences are SGHRS and YFSETQ. The CDR3 is 11 amino acids. The CDR3 reads CASSPGYEQYF. CDR3 DNA: TGCGCCAGCAGCCCAGGTTACGAGCAGTACTTC. The variable domain in full, completed from reference TRBV5-1 and TRBJ2-7, reads KAGVTQTPRYLIKTRGQQVTLSCSPISGHRSVSWYQQTPGQGLQFLFEYFSETQRNKGNFPGRFSGRQFSNSRSEMNVSTLELGDSALYLCASSPGYEQYFGPGTRLTVT.

At least ten counts were recorded for this clone. The genes are TRBV15 and TRBJ2-1, with no clear D. This CDR3 is built from 14 residues. V was trimmed by 1 base and J by 6 bases, leaving 10 bases between them. Germline CDR1 LNHNV, CDR2 YYDKDF (reference sequence). The CDR3 region is CATSRASEFNEQFF. For the CDR3, the DNA is TGTGCCACCAGCAGAGCTTCGGAGTTCAATGAGCAGTTCTTC.

J is TRBJ1-2 and V is TRBV9; TRBD1 agrees at 7 bases. Germline CDR1 is SGDLS and CDR2 is YYNGEE. Trimming took 0 bases from V and 7 from J; bases not matched to a gene: 6. The CDR3 spans 14 residues. For the CDR3, the DNA is TGTGCCAGCAGCGTAGGCGACAGGGAATTTGGCTACACCTTC. It yields the protein CASSVGDREFGYTF. The full variable domain, completed using reference TRBV9 and TRBJ1-2, is DSGVTQTPKHLITATGQRVTLRCSPRSGDLSVYWYQQSLDQGLQFLIQYYNGEERAKGNILERFSAQQFPDLHSELNLSSLELGDSALYFCASSVGDREFGYTFGSGTRLTVV.

In its sample, this clone was seen once. This chain joins TRBV19 and TRBJ2-7; 8 positions agree with TRBD1. The V segment lost 5 bases and the J segment 5 bases; nucleotides outside the gene matches: 8. The length of the CDR3 is 14 residues. CDR1 and CDR2 (germline): LNHDA, SQIVND (reference sequence). The CDR3 coding sequence is TGTGCCAGTAGTCCCTTAGACAGGGGCGACGAGCAGTACTTC. This codes for CASSPLDRGDEQYF.

V usage is TRBV11-3 and J usage is TRBJ1-1; D possibly corresponds to TRBD1 (5 bases). Germline V CDR1 and CDR2: SGHNT, YENEEA. The V end lost 4 bases, the J end lost 1 base, and 10 bases lay between the germline ends. The length of the CDR3 is 14 residues. CDR3 DNA: TGTGCCAGCAGCTCCAGGGTTTGGAACACTGAAGCTTTCTTT. Its translation is CASSSRVWNTEAFF.

V usage is TRBV6-6 and J usage is TRBJ1-1; tentative D call: TRBD1 (5 bases). With 6 bases removed from V and 5 bases from J, the gap between germline ends came to 16 bases. Germline values: CDR1 MNHNY, CDR2 SVGAGI (reference sequence). This CDR3 is 14 amino acids long. DNA for the CDR3: TGTGCCAGCAGCGAGCTGGAGGGGCGGACTGAAGCTTTCTTT. It is translated as CASSELEGRTEAFF.